This TCR beta chain was captured by sequencing in a study of T cell repertoires in cytomegalovirus infection (dated by TCRdb to the late 2010s). In terms of the full investigation: Recently identified HLA-C-restricted CMV epitopes, whose presentation resists viral immunomodulation, were targeted by peptide stimulations together with well-studied HLA-B-restricted epitopes. The HLA type of each donor mattered for the analysis, because public TCR beta signatures pointed to carriage of CMV infection along with the matching HLA type. Results and caveats for the whole study, not just this receptor: In both this cohort and an independent roughly 330-donor cohort, the cumulative frequency of public TCR beta family members distinguished carriers of CMV infection plus the relevant HLA type. The ex vivo response was dominated by HLA-C-restricted CMV-specific TCR beta clonotypes, and the single most frequent clonotype in two of eight donors was supplied by these HLA-C-restricted clonotypes.

Sequenced using an Illumina HiSeq 1500. TCRdb handled the public reads itself, with Q25 trimming in fastp and clone calling in MiXCR, and kept productive beta chains. CDR3 protein duplicates are merged, each entry listing the most common genes and DNA. Recorded for this sample are approximately 110,000 distinct CDR3 sequences; around 40% of them occurred a single time. Around 70% of the sample goes to the ten largest clones. The germline V gene encodes CDR1 SGHVS and CDR2 FNYEAQ. Its CDR3 holds 14 amino acids, cysteine through phenylalanine. Here the CDR3 DNA is all that survives: 42 bases in frame from base 1. V is clipped by 1 base and J by 15 bases, and the sequence between their germline boundaries is 18 bases long. The meaning of the sample's treatment or condition label: in vitro stimulation with specific CMV peptide epitopes to enrich CMV-specific T cells. To note about this clonotype: Its antigen is still unknown. Within one base of it there is no much larger clone, and no base qualities were kept.

Sample: CD8+ T cells from cultured PBMCs, taken from culture after CMV antigen stimulation. The sequence came from a human donor in good health (CMV status not recorded). Some clones in this sample may be carry-over from other donors' samples. The chain is made from TRBV7-6 and TRBJ2-2, with a tentative D gene TRBD1 over 5 matching bases. The CDR3 region reads CASSLEGTGLALFF. The DNA sequence is TGTGCCAGCAGCTTAGAGGGCACAGGTCTCGCCTTGTTTTTT.